These T cell receptor beta chains were read from a single sample in a study of blood T cell repertoires in COVID-19. Sequenced by immunoSEQ multiplex PCR; TCRdb stores in-frame clones only, minus some. The table has some 390,000 clones, 80% to 90% seen once; the top ten hold about 2.1%. Sample: peripheral blood. Receptors were obtained from a woman aged 55 to 70 with COVID-19, enrolled during active disease. CDR3s include the opening cysteine and the closing phenylalanine or tryptophan. A D gene is named only where the DNA matches it firmly. The size entry is marked missing in some rows and otherwise reads once, few, many or a size class.

d_call	clone_size	v_call	j_call	cdr3_nt	cdr3_aa
.	.	TRBV6-6	TRBJ1-5	TGTGCCAGCGGGCTGTATAGCAATCAGCCCCAGCATTTT	CASGLYSNQPQHF
.	.	TRBV24-1	TRBJ2-2	TGTGCCACCAGTAGGAGTGGAGGAGGAACCGGGGAGCTGTTTTTT	CATSRSGGGTGELFF
TRBD1	once	TRBV29-1	TRBJ2-3	TGCAGCGTTGTGGGACAGGGCACAGATACGCAGTATTTT	CSVVGQGTDTQYF
.	.	TRBV14	TRBJ1-1	TGTGCCAGCAGCCAAGAAGCGGTCCGAAGTACTGAAGCTTTCTTT	CASSQEAVRSTEAFF
.	.	TRBV7-8	TRBJ1-1	TGTGCCAGCAGCTTTACAGGGAGCACTGAAGCTTTCTTT	CASSFTGSTEAFF
.	.	TRBV5-3	TRBJ1-5	TGTGCCAGAAGCTCTGGGAGGGGCCCCAATCAGCCCCAGCATTTT	CARSSGRGPNQPQHF
TRBD1	.	TRBV6-1	TRBJ1-6	TGTGCCAGCAGTGAAAGGGACAGACCGAGAGAGTCACCCCTCCACTTT	CASSERDRPRESPLHF
TRBD2	.	TRBV6-5	TRBJ2-7	TGTGCCAGCAGTCCCCATGGGGCGGGGGGGTCCGAGCAGTACTTC	CASSPHGAGGSEQYF
TRBD1	.	TRBV28	TRBJ2-7	TGTGCCAGCAGTGCCCGTGGGACAGGGACGTTCTACGAGCAGTACTTC	CASSARGTGTFYEQYF
.	.	TRBV15	TRBJ2-1	TGTGCCACCAGCAGAGAAGTGACAGTACGCAATGAGCAGTTCTTC	CATSREVTVRNEQFF
.	.	TRBV18	TRBJ1-1	TGTGCCAGCTCACCGAGGGAAGCGGGCACTGAAGCTTTCTTT	CASSPREAGTEAFF
.	.	TRBV11-2	TRBJ2-3	TGTGCCAGCAGCTTGGGTCATAGCGATACGCAGTATTTT	CASSLGHSDTQYF
.	.	TRBV2	TRBJ1-1	TGTGCCAGCAGTGGGGTGACAGTGAACACTGAAGCTTTCTTT	CASSGVTVNTEAFF
.	.	TRBV18	TRBJ2-2	TGTGCCAGCTCACCACCTATCCGGACCGGGGAGCTGTTTTTT	CASSPPIRTGELFF
TRBD1	.	TRBV6-2/TRBV6-3	TRBJ1-1	TGTGCCAGCAGTTCGGACAGGGCCCCGGCTTTCTTT	CASSSDRAPAFF
.	.	TRBV18	TRBJ1-1	TGTGCCAGCTCAAGGCCAGGGTACACTGAAGCTTTCTTT	CASSRPGYTEAFF
TRBD1	.	TRBV11-2	TRBJ1-6	TGTGCCAGCAGCCCAGGACAGGGTCTATCACCCCTCCACTTT	CASSPGQGLSPLHF
TRBD1	.	TRBV25-1	TRBJ1-3	TGTGCCAGCACCCCACCTCGGGGACAGGGGGCAGGAAACACCATATATTTT	CASTPPRGQGAGNTIYF
.	.	TRBV2	TRBJ1-1	TGTGCCAGCAGTGAAGGCCCGGGGGTAATCACTGAAGCTTTCTTT	CASSEGPGVITEAFF
TRBD2	.	TRBV2	TRBJ2-3	TGTGCCAGCAGCGGTAGCGGGGCGAGCACAGATACGCAGTATTTT	CASSGSGASTDTQYF
.	.	TRBV9	TRBJ1-3	TGTGCCAGCAGCGTAGACGGTGGAAACACCATATATTTT	CASSVDGGNTIYF
.	.	TRBV19	TRBJ1-2	TGTGCCAGTAGTCTCGCTATAAGAGTCTATGGCTACACCTTC	CASSLAIRVYGYTF
.	.	TRBV20-1	TRBJ1-1	TGCAGTGCTTTAAACAGAAATGAAGCTTTCTTT	CSALNRNEAFF
.	.	TRBV29-1	TRBJ2-7	TGCAGCGGACAGGACACGGACTCCTACGAGCAGTACTTC	CSGQDTDSYEQYF
.	once	TRBV5-4	TRBJ1-2	TGTGCCAGCAGCCGAGACAGTAACTATGGCTACACCTTC	CASSRDSNYGYTF
.	.	TRBV11-3	TRBJ2-5	TGTGCCAGCAGCTCGAGGGCATCCGGGACCCAGTACTTC	CASSSRASGTQYF
TRBD1	once	TRBV5-4	TRBJ1-1	TGTGCCAGCAGCTTGCAGGGGGCGGGTACTGAAGCTTTCTTT	CASSLQGAGTEAFF
.	.	TRBV14	TRBJ2-5	TGTGCCAGCAGCCAATATCGGACTATTTCTGAGACCCAGTACTTC	CASSQYRTISETQYF
.	.	TRBV11-1	TRBJ1-2	TGTGCCAGCAGCTTAGCACAGGGATTTGATGGCTACACCTTC	CASSLAQGFDGYTF
.	.	TRBV5-1	TRBJ1-2	TGCGCCAGCAAGGAGGCCGGCCCTAACTATGGCTACACCTTC	CASKEAGPNYGYTF
.	.	TRBV19	TRBJ1-2	TGTGCCAGTAGTATGTGGGGGCGCGGTGGCTACACCTTC	CASSMWGRGGYTF
TRBD2	.	TRBV10-3	TRBJ2-1	TGTGCCATCGGACTAGCGGGGTTCGATGAGCAGTTCTTC	CAIGLAGFDEQFF
TRBD1	.	TRBV28	TRBJ2-2	TGTGCCAGCAAGGGGGACAGTGTGAACACCGGGGAGCTGTTTTTT	CASKGDSVNTGELFF
TRBD2	.	TRBV20-1	TRBJ2-1	TGCAGTGCTAGTGGGCTAGCGGACAATGAGCAGTTCTTC	CSASGLADNEQFF
.	few	TRBV9	TRBJ2-1	TGTGCCAGCAGCGTATCGGCTAGCTCCTACAATGAGCAGTTCTTC	CASSVSASSYNEQFF
.	.	TRBV6-5	TRBJ2-1	TGTGCCAGCAGGCAGGGTGTTTTAACCAATGAGCAGTTCTTC	CASRQGVLTNEQFF
.	once	TRBV29-1	TRBJ1-1	TGCAGCGTCATGTGGCCTACAGTGGTAACCACTGAAGCTTTCTTT	CSVMWPTVVTTEAFF
.	.	TRBV6-5	TRBJ1-4	TGTGCCAGCAGCAACAACCCCGGGACTAATGAAAAACTGTTTTTT	CASSNNPGTNEKLFF
TRBD1	.	TRBV5-4	TRBJ2-5	TGTGCCAGCAGCCAAGGACAGGGGGTTTGGCAAGAGACCCAGTACTTC	CASSQGQGVWQETQYF
.	.	TRBV6-5	TRBJ1-1	TGTGCCAGCTTAACATCTTCGAACACTGAAGCTTTCTTT	CASLTSSNTEAFF
.	.	TRBV7-7	TRBJ2-1	TGTGCTAGCAGCTTAGCTGAGGGGGATGAGCAGTTCTTC	CASSLAEGDEQFF
TRBD1	.	TRBV7-9	TRBJ2-1	TGTGCCAGCAGAAACACAGGGGGCAATGAGCAGTTCTTC	CASRNTGGNEQFF
TRBD1	.	TRBV18	TRBJ2-1	TGTGCCAGCTCACCACTTGGGACAGGGGGAGGCAATGAGCAGTTCTTC	CASSPLGTGGGNEQFF
.	.	TRBV27	TRBJ1-1	TGTGCCAGCAGTTTAGCAGGGGCTGAAGCTTTCTTT	CASSLAGAEAFF
TRBD1	.	TRBV19	TRBJ1-2	TGTGCCAGTAGCTACAGGGGGCCCGGCTATGGCTACACCTTC	CASSYRGPGYGYTF
.	.	TRBV6-6	TRBJ1-1	TGTGCCAGCAGGGAGGACTCTTATATTGACGCTGAAGCTTTCTTT	CASREDSYIDAEAFF
.	.	TRBV12-3/TRBV12-4	TRBJ2-3	TGTGCCAGCAGTCCCCGAGTGGATACGCAGTATTTT	CASSPRVDTQYF
.	.	TRBV13	TRBJ2-7	TGTGCCAGCAGCCCATCGACGGGTACCTACGAGCAGTACTTC	CASSPSTGTYEQYF
TRBD1	.	TRBV19	TRBJ1-6	TGTGCCAGTAACCCAAGACAGGGAAATAATTCACCCCTCCACTTT	CASNPRQGNNSPLHF
TRBD1	.	TRBV11-2	TRBJ2-7	TGTGCCAGCAGCTTAGGAAGGACAGGGTTCTACGAGCAGTACTTC	CASSLGRTGFYEQYF
.	.	TRBV6-1	TRBJ1-1	TGTGCCAGCAGTGAAGGTGGGTGGGCTTGGACTGAAGCTTTCTTT	CASSEGGWAWTEAFF
.	few	TRBV6-2/TRBV6-3	TRBJ1-2	TGTGCCAGCAGTTATAAAGGAGACTATGGCTACACCTTC	CASSYKGDYGYTF
.	.	TRBV18	TRBJ1-5	TGTGCCAGCTCAGAAACAGGGTGGTACGCTCAGCCCCAGCATTTT	CASSETGWYAQPQHF